This T cell receptor beta chain was profiled in a study of T cells in tumors after PD-1 blockade. Per germline, CDR1 SGDLS and CDR2 YYNGEE. This CDR3 has 15 amino acids. With 2 bases clipped from V and 6 bases from J, the junction kept 5 bases outside the gene matches. Clones were read by immunoSEQ multiplex PCR, and TCRdb kept only the in-frame ones, dropping some. This sample has about 47,000 clones, with roughly three quarters found just once. Material: PBMCs, obtained before anti-PD-1 treatment. The rearrangement links TRBV9 to TRBJ1-4; 9 bases match TRBD1. This receptor was identified in a human donor with basal cell carcinoma. The CDR3 protein is CASSVDHRGHEKLFF. CDR3 DNA: TGTGCCAGCAGCGTCGACCACAGGGGGCATGAAAAACTGTTTTTT.